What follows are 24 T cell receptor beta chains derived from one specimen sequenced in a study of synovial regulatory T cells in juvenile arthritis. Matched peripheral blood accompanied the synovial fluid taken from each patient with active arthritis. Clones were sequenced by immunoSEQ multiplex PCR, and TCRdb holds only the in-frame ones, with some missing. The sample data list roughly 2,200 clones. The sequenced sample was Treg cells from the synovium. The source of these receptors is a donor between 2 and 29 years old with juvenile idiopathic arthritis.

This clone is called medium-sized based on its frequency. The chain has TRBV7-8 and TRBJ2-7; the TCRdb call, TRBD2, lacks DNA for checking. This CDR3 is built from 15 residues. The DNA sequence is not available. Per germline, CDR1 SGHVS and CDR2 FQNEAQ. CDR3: CASSGGQTSRYEQYF.

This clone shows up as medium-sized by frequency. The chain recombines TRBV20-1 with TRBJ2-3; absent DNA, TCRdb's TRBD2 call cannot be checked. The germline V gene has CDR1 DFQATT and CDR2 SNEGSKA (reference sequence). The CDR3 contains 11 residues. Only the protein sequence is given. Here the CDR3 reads CSVLSTDTQYF.

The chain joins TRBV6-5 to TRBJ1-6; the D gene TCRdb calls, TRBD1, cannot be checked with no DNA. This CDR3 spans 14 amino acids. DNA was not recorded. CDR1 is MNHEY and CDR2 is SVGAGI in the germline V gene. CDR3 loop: CASRWQGSNSPLHF.

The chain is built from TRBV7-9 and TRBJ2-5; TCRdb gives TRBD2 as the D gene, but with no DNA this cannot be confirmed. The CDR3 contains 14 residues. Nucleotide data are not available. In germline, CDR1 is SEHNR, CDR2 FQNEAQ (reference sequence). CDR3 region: CASSLGGGQETQYF. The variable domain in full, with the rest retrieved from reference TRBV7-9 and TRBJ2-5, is DTGVSQNPRHKITKRGQNVTFRCDPISEHNRLYWYRQTLGQGPEFLTYFQNEAQLEKSRLLSDRFSAERPKGSFSTLEIQRTEQGDSAMYLCASSLGGGQETQYFGPGTRLLVL.

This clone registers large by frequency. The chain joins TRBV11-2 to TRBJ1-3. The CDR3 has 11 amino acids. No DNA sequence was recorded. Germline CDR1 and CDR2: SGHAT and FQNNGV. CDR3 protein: CASRSGNTIYF. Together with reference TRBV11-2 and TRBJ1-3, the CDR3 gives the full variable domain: EAGVAQSPRYKIIEKRQSVAFWCNPISGHATLYWYQQILGQGPKLLIQFQNNGVVDDSQLPKDRFSAERLKGVDSTLKIQPAKLEDSAVYLCASRSGNTIYFGEGSWLTVV.

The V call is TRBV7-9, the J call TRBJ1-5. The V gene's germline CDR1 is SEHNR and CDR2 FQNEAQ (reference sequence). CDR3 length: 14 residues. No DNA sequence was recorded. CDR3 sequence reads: CASSLLGSNQPQHF.

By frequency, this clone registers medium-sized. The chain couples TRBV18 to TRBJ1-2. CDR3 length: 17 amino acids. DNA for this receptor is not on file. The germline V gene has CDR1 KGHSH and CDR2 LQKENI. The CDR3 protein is CASSSTGTPLVNYGYTF.

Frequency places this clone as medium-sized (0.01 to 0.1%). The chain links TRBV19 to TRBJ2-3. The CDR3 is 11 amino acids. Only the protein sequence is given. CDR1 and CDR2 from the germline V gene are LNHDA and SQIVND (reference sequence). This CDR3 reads CASSTTDTQYF.

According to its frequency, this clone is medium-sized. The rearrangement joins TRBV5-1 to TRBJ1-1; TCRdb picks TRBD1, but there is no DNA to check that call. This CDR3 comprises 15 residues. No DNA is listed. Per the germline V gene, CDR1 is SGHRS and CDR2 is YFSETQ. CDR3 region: CASSLEGKLITEAFF.

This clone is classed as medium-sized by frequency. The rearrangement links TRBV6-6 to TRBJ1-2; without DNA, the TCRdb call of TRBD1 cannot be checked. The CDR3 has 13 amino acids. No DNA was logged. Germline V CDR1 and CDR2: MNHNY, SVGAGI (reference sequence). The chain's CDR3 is CASSYTGYYGYTF.

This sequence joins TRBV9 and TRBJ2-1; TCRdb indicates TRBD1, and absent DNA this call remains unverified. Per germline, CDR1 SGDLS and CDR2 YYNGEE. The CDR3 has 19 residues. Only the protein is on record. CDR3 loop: CASNDGYRGVKGSYNEQFF.

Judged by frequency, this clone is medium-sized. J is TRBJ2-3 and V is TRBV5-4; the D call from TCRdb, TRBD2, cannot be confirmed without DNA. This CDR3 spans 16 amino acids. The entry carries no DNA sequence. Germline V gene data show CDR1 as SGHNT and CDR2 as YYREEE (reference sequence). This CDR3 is CASSSRTSGSTDTQYF.

The chain's CDR3 is CRGDSAYEQYF. The genes are TRBV20-1 and TRBJ2-7; TCRdb returns TRBD2, unconfirmable since there is no DNA. CDR1 and CDR2 (germline): DFQATT, SNEGSKA (reference sequence). The CDR3 has 11 amino acids. Only the protein is on record.

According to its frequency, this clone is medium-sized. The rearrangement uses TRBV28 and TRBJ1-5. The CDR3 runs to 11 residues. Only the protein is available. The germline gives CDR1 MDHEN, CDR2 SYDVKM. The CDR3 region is CASSKVVTQHF. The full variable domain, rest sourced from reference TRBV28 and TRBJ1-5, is DVKVTQSSRYLVKRTGEKVFLECVQDMDHENMFWYRQDPGLGLRLIYFSYDVKMKEKGDIPEGYSVSREKKERFSLILESASTNQTSMYLCASSKVVTQHFGDGTRLSIL.

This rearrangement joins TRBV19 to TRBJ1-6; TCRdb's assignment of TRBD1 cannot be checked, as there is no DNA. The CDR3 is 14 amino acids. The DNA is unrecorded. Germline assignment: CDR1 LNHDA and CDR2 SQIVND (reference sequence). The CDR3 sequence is CASSIGPGTSPLHF. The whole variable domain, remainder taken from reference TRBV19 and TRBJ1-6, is DGGITQSPKYLFRKEGQNVTLSCEQNLNHDAMYWYRQDPGQGLRLIYYSQIVNDFQKGDIAEGYSVSREKKESFPLTVTSAQKNPTAFYLCASSIGPGTSPLHFGNGTRLTVT.

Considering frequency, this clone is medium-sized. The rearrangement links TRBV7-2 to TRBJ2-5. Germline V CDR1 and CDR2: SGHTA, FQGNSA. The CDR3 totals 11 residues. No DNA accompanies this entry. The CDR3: CASSLMETQYF.

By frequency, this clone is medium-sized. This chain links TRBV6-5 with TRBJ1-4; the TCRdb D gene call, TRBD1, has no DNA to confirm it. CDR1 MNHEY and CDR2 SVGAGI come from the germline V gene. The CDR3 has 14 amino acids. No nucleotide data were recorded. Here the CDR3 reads CASRQGATNEKLFF.

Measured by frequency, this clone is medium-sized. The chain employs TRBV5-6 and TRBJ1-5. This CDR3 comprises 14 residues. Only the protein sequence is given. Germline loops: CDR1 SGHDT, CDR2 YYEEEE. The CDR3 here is CASSLAKGGQPQHF.

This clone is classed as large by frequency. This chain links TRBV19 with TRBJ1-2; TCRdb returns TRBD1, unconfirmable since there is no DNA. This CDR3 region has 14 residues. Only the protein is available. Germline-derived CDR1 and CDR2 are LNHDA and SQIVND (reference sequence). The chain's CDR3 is CASSKQGTIYGYTF.

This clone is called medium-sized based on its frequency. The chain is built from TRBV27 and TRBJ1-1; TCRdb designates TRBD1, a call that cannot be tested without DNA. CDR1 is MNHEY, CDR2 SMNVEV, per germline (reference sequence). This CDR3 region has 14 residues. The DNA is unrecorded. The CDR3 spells CASSMNRGLTEAFF.

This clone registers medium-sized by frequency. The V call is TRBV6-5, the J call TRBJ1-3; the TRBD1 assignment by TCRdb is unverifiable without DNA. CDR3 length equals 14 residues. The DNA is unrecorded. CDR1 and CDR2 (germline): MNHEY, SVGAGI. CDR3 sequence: CASSYGAHGSDIYF.

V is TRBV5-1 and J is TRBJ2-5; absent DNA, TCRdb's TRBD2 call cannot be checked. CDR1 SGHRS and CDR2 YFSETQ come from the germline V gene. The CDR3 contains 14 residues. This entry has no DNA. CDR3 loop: CAGSRNALEETQYF.

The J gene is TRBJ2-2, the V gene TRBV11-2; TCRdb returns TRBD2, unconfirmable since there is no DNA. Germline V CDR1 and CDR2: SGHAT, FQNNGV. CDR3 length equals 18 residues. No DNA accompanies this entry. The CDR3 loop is CASSLDRQVAGTDGELFF. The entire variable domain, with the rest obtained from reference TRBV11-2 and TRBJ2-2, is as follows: EAGVAQSPRYKIIEKRQSVAFWCNPISGHATLYWYQQILGQGPKLLIQFQNNGVVDDSQLPKDRFSAERLKGVDSTLKIQPAKLEDSAVYLCASSLDRQVAGTDGELFFGEGSRLTVL.

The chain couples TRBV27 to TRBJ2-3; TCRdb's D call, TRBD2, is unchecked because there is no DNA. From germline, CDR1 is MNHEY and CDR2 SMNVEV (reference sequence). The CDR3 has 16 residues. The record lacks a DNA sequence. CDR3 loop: CASSLRPGGMSGSLDF.